Sequencing of this T cell receptor beta chain was carried out in a study of shared T cell receptors in the human thymus (dated by TCRdb to 2020 to 2023). In the study overall: The study examined how self-reactive, shared T-cell receptor alpha chains are generated in the human thymus.

As concerns this clone: Its antigen remains unidentified. No much larger clone is present one base from it, and per-base qualities are unavailable.

The library was obtained by the immunoSEQ multiplex PCR assay. TCRdb provides this immuneACCESS table in a form limited to in-frame rearrangements. Some clones are lacking; in checked studies, under half of them reflect an unresolved V gene, and why the rest are absent is not known. Counted in this sample were hundreds of thousands of clones; 80% to 90% of them appeared once. Just under 0.0095% of the sample is held by the ten biggest clonotypes. Inclusive of the bounding cysteine and phenylalanine, the CDR3 is 14 residues long. Just CDR3 DNA is preserved here, 42 bases in frame from base 1. CDR1 and CDR2 were assigned from the germline V gene (reference sequence) as LNHNV and YYDKDF. V is reduced by 0 bases and J by 6 bases, leaving a spacing of 12 bases between them. In addition, the sample was reused for a study of human thymus T cells. Per the second study: The donors were immunologically healthy infants in Finland who had open corrective cardiac surgery for congenital heart defects. The thymus tissue came from surgical resects taken out during corrective cardiac surgery. Biased V and J gene segment usage appeared to be present in both thymic and peripheral blood repertoires. The related research reported highly overlapping thymic TCR repertoires among unrelated individuals. TCR alpha and beta repertoires from under 10 infant thymus samples and a few related peripheral blood samples were characterized in the study. Donor ages ranged from roughly 6 to 250 days, and the cohort comprised about six male and two female infants. After being mechanically released from the tissue, thymocytes were kept at -70 degrees C in pellets of about 8.5-32 million cells. A QIAsymphony instrument was used to extract genomic DNA from the frozen cell pellets. The immunoSEQ multiplex PCR assay was used to amplify the TCRB and TCRAD loci from a standardized quantity of quality-controlled genomic DNA. The amplicons spanned the V(D)J region and were long enough to cover the CDR3 and allow V and J genes to be identified. The commercial immunoSEQ service was used to sequence amplicons on an Illumina platform. Corrections for primer bias and sequencing errors followed previously described methods, while TCRAD and TCRB definitions were based on the IMGT database. immunoSEQ Analyzer 3.0 and VDJTools were used for repertoire analysis, which covered basic statistics, V/J segment usage, diversity estimates, rarefaction and pairwise overlap. To estimate diversity, the Chao1, ChaoE, Efron-Thisted, Shannon and inverse Simpson indices were applied, and diversity was also estimated on datasets down-sampled to the smallest sample. Repertoire overlap was assessed by strict matching of CDR3 nucleotide sequence, V gene and J gene, and clustering was done by Jaccard-based multidimensional scaling. On average, approximately 800,000 unique TCRB clonotypes were obtained from thymus samples, compared with around 78,000 from blood samples.

The chain is made from TRBV15 and TRBJ2-7, and perhaps TRBD1 as D gene, on 5 matching bases. This receptor was taken from a boy younger than two with a congenital heart defect. Donor details come from another sample of the same person, matched by shared clones. Sequenced input: thymocytes. For the CDR3, the sequence is CATSRDRVVGEQYF. The DNA sequence reads TGTGCCACCAGCAGAGACAGGGTGGTGGGCGAGCAGTACTTC.